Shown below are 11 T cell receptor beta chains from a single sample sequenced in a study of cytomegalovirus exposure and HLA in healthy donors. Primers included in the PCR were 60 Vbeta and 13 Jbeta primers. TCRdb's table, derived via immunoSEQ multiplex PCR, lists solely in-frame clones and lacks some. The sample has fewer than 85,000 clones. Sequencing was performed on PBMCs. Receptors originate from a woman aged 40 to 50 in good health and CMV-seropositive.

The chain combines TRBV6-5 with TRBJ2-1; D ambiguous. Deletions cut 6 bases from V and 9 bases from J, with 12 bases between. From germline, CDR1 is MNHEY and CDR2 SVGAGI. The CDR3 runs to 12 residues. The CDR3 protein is CASSSTMSEQFF. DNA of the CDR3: TGTGCCAGCAGCTCGACAATGAGTGAGCAGTTCTTC.

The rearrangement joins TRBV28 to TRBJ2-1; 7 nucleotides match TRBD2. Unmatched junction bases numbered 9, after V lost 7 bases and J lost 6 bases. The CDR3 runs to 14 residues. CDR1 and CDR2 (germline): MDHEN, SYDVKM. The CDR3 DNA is TGTGCCAGCAAGGTAGCGGGTACGAGCAATGAGCAGTTCTTC. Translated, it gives CASKVAGTSNEQFF. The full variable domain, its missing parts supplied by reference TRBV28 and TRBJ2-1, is DVKVTQSSRYLVKRTGEKVFLECVQDMDHENMFWYRQDPGLGLRLIYFSYDVKMKEKGDIPEGYSVSREKKERFSLILESASTNQTSMYLCASKVAGTSNEQFFGPGTRLTVL.

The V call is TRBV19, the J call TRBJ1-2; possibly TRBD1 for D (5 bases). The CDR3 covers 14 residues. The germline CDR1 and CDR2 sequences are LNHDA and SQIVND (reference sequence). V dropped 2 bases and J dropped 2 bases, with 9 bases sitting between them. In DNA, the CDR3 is TGTGCCAGTAGTATACGTTCAGGGAACTATGGCTACACCTTC. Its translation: CASSIRSGNYGYTF.

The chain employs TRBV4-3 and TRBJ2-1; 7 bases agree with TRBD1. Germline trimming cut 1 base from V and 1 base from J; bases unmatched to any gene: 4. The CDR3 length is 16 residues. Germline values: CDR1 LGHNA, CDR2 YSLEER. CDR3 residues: CASSQATGNSYNEQFF. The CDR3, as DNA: TGCGCCAGCAGCCAAGCGACAGGGAATTCCTACAATGAGCAGTTCTTC.

CDR3 sequence (DNA): TGTGCCACCAGCAAAACAGGGGTGGGTGAAGCTTTCTTT. Its translation is CATSKTGVGEAFF. This chain uses TRBV15 with TRBJ1-1, with 7 nucleotides matching TRBD1. From germline, CDR1 is LNHNV and CDR2 YYDKDF (reference sequence). The CDR3 covers 13 residues. Unmatched junction bases numbered 6, after V lost 4 bases and J lost 7 bases.

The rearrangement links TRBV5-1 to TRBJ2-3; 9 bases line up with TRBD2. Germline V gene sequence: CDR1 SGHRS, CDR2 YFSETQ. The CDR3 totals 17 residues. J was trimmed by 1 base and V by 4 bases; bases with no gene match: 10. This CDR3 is CASSGGGALRGTDTQYF. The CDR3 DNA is TGCGCCAGCAGCGGCGGGGGGGCCCTCCGGGGCACAGATACGCAGTATTTT.

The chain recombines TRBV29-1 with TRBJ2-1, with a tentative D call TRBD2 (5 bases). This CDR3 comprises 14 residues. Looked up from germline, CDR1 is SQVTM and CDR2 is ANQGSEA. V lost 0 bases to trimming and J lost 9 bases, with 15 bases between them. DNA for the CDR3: TGCAGCGTTGAAGATGTCGCCCAGAGCGGTGAGCAGTTCTTC. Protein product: CSVEDVAQSGEQFF.

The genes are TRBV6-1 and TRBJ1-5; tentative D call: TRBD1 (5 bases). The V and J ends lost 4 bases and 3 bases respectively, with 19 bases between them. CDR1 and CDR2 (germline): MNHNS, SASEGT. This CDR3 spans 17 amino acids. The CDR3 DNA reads TGTGCCAGCAGTGGAAGAATGGGGGGACGGATCAATCAGCCCCAGCATTTT. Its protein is CASSGRMGGRINQPQHF.

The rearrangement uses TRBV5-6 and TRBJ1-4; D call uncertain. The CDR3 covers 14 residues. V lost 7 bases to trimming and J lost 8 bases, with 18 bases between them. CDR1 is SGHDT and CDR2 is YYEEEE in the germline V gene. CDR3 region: CASGFLDRGEKLFF. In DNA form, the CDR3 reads TGTGCCAGCGGATTCCTAGACCGAGGAGAAAAACTGTTTTTT.

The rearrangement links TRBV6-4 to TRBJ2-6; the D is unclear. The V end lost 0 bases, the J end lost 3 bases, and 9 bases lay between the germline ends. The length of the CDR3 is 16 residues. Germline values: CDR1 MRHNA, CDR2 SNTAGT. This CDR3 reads CASSDSMTNGANVLTF. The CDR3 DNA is TGTGCCAGCAGTGACTCTATGACAAATGGGGCCAACGTCCTGACTTTC.

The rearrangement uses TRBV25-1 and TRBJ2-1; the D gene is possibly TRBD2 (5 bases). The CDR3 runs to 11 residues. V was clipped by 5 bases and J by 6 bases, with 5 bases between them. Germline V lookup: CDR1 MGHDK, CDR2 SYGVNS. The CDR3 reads CASSRGNEQFF. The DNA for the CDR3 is TGTGCCAGCAGTCGGGGCAATGAGCAGTTCTTC.